The 8 T cell receptor beta chains below come from one sample, sequenced in a study of human T cells and chemical hapten exposure. Time point: pre-sensitization, week 0. Treatment of the sample: therapeutic diphenylcyclopropenone sensitization with weekly scalp DPC. One entry per CDR3 protein results from TCRdb running MiXCR on the RACE reads. The data show approximately 260,000 distinct CDR3 sequences, approximately 8.4% seen once. The sequences come from whole blood, collected in connection with sensitization to the hapten diphenylcyclopropenone (DPC). The receptor source for this set is a woman aged 40 to 55 with alopecia areata. Some clones in this sample may be carry-over from other donors' samples.

CDR3 in amino acids: CASSLVSGGTDSNQPQHF. The CDR3 DNA sequence: TGTGCCAGCAGCTTAGTGTCAGGAGGGACGGACAGCAATCAGCCCCAGCATTTT. The J gene is TRBJ1-5, the V gene TRBV7-8; maybe TRBD1 (5 bases). The V gene's germline CDR1 is SGHVS and CDR2 FQNEAQ. Deletions cut 1 base from V and 1 base from J, with 17 bases between. This CDR3 has 18 residues.

The table lists this clonotype with a few counts. This rearrangement joins TRBV7-9 to TRBJ2-7, with a tentative D call TRBD1 (6 bases). Between the trimmed V and J ends, which lost 4 bases and 4 bases, there was a span of 11 bases. The CDR3 has 13 amino acids. Germline CDR1 SEHNR, CDR2 FQNEAQ (reference sequence). The CDR3 nucleotides read TGTGCCAGCAGCTATCAGGACAGATACGAGCAGTACTTC. Translated, it gives CASSYQDRYEQYF.

The chain is built from TRBV30 and TRBJ1-1; D is unclear. The CDR3 totals 14 residues. Germline V gene lookup returns CDR1 GTSNPN and CDR2 SVGIG (reference sequence). Trimming removed 0 bases from V and 3 bases from J, with 11 bases in between. The CDR3 spells CAWSVLNGDTEAFF. The CDR3 nucleotides read TGTGCCTGGAGTGTACTTAATGGGGACACTGAAGCTTTCTTT. The variable domain in full, with the rest retrieved from reference TRBV30 and TRBJ1-1, is SQTIHQWPATLVQPVGSPLSLECTVEGTSNPNLYWYRQAAGRGLQLLFYSVGIGQISSEVPQNLSASRPQDRQFILSSKKLLLSDSGFYLCAWSVLNGDTEAFFGQGTRLTVV.

This sequence joins TRBV6-5 and TRBJ2-1; TRBD1 matches at 10 bases. V lost 6 bases, J lost 9 bases, and 11 bases stayed unmatched. This CDR3 region has 15 residues. From germline, CDR1 is MNHEY and CDR2 SVGAGI. The CDR3 DNA sequence: TGTGCCAGCAGCCAAACCGGACAGGGGGTTGGTGAGCAGTTCTTC. Translating it yields CASSQTGQGVGEQFF.

The chain couples TRBV20-1 to TRBJ1-5; no clear D gene. The germline CDR1 and CDR2 sequences are DFQATT and SNEGSKA (reference sequence). This CDR3 is built from 13 residues. The V gene lost 1 base and the J gene lost 8 bases, with 12 bases spanning the gap. The chain's CDR3 is CSARADPGEPQHF. The CDR3 region has the DNA TGCAGTGCTAGAGCCGACCCAGGCGAGCCCCAGCATTTT.

This clonotype was recorded many times. This chain joins TRBV6-6 and TRBJ2-3; 7 bases align to TRBD1. Germline V gene lookup returns CDR1 MNHNY and CDR2 SVGAGI (reference sequence). V shed 6 bases, J shed 1 base, and the junction held 1 base outside the gene matches. This CDR3 comprises 13 residues. CDR3 sequence reads: CASRQGGTDTQYF. CDR3 in DNA: TGTGCCAGCAGGCAGGGGGGCACAGATACGCAGTATTTT.

The chain is built from TRBV29-1 and TRBJ2-1; TRBD2 is a possible D gene (5 bases). Trimming left V 6 bases short and J 6 bases short, with 12 bases between. Germline-derived CDR1 and CDR2 are SQVTM and ANQGSEA. The CDR3 loop spans 12 amino acids. This chain's CDR3 is CSVGGFVNEQFF. CDR3 nucleotides: TGCAGCGTCGGAGGATTTGTCAATGAGCAGTTCTTC.

Regarding this clonotype: A much larger clone differs from this one at a single base, so this may be a read error. No conserved phenylalanine or tryptophan is present at the end of the CDR3, so a read error is the likely explanation. V and J are TRBV9 and TRBJ2-2; D remains ambiguous. Germline loops: CDR1 SGDLS, CDR2 YYNGEE. The length of the CDR3 is 13 residues. V was trimmed by 2 bases and J by 4 bases, leaving 6 bases between them. CDR3 sequence: CASSVRPTGELFS. The CDR3 DNA reads as TGTGCCAGCAGCGTTCGTCCCACCGGGGAGCTGTTTTCT.